The entry below gives a single TCR beta chain sequence along with its context. These data originate in a study of T cells in localized non-small cell lung cancer. Method: immunoSEQ multiplex PCR; TCRdb's copy keeps in-frame clones and lacks some. The data show about 17,000 clones, around 83% seen once. The CDR3 loop spans 16 amino acids. CDR1 and CDR2 from the germline V gene are LNHDA and SQIVND (reference sequence). Unmatched junction bases numbered 10, after V lost 5 bases and J lost 1 base. The chain combines TRBV19 with TRBJ1-1, with 7 bases lining up with TRBD1. This TCR came from a male donor at least 60 years old with stage III lung adenocarcinoma. The specimen comprised peripheral blood, sampled before any cancer treatment. CDR3 loop: CASSPGGLGRNTEAFF. CDR3 DNA sequence: TGTGCCAGTAGTCCAGGGGGGTTGGGTCGGAACACTGAAGCTTTCTTT.